The entry below describes one TCR beta chain. Its target is not known. These data are taken from a study of shared clonotypes between healthy human individuals. Study context: Donors, aged 18 to 49, were a couple of women and a few men. Study-level findings and limits: What rarefaction showed was incomplete sorted-subset sequencing despite large depth. Generally, naive subsets (rather than memory subsets) showed larger estimated richness. Having only a few donors restricted how much genetic and exposure-history diversity was captured.

The protocol was immunoSEQ multiplex PCR, while the TCRdb copy is restricted to in-frame clones and leaves out a portion. This repertoire shows approximately 1.4 million clones, 95% to 99% found once; its top ten account for about 0.42%. Germline trimming cut 5 bases from V and 2 bases from J; bases unmatched to any gene: 8. The CDR3 has 16 amino acids. Germline CDR1 is SEHNR and CDR2 is FQNEAQ (reference sequence). The sequencing sample was made of naive CD4+ T cells sorted from blood. Subset given: CD45RA+ positively selected. This clonotype originated in a man aged 25 to 45 in good health. The chain has TRBV7-9 and TRBJ2-3; 9 bases match TRBD2. The CDR3 region is CASSVSGSAYTDTQYF. The CDR3, as DNA: TGTGCCAGCAGCGTTAGCGGGAGTGCCTACACAGATACGCAGTATTTT.